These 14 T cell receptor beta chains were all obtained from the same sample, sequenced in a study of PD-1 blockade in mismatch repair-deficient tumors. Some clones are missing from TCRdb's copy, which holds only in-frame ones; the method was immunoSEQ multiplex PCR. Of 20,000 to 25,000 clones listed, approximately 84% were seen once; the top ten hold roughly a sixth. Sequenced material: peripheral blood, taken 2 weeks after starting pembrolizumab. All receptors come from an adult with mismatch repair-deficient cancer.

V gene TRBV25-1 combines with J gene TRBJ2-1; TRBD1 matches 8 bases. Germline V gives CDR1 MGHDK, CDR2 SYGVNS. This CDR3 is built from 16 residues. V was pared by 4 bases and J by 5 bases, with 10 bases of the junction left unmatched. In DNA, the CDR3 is TGTGCCAGCAGTGTGAGGGGACAGGCAATCAACAATGAGCAGTTCTTC. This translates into CASSVRGQAINNEQFF.

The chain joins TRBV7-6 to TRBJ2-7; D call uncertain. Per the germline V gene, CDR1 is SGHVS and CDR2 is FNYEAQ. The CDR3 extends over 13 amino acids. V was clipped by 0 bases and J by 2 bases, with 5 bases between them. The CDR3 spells CASSLAATYEQYF. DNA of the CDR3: TGTGCCAGCAGCTTAGCCGCTACCTACGAGCAGTACTTC.

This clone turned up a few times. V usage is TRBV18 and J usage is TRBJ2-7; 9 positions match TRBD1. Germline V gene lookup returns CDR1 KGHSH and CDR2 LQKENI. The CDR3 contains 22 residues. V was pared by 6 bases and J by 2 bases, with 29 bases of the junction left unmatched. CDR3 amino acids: CASSQSSRDRDVRRLTTYEQYF. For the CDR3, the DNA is TGTGCCAGCTCCCAATCGTCCCGGGACAGGGACGTAAGGAGGCTAACGACCTACGAGCAGTACTTC.

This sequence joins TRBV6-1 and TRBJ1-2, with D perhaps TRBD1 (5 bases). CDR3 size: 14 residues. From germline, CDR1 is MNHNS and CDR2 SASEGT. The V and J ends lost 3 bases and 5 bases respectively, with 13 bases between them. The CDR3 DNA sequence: TGTGCCAGCAGTGAGGGGGGGGGAGATTATGGCTACACCTTC. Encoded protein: CASSEGGGDYGYTF.

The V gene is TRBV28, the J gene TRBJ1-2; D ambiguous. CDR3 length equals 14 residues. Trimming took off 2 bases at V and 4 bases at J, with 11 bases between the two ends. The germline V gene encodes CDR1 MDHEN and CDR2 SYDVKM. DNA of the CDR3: TGTGCCAGCAGTTTAAGTGCGGACGGCTATGGCTACACCTTC. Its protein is CASSLSADGYGYTF.

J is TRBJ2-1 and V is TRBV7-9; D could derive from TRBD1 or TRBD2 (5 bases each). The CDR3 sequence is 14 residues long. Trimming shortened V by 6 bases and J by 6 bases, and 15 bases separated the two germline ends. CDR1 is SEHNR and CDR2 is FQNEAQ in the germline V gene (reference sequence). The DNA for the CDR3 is TGTGCCAGCAGGAGGGGCGGTGGGGGCAATGAGCAGTTCTTC. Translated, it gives CASRRGGGGNEQFF.

The DNA of the CDR3 is TGCGCCAGCCACAAGGGACAACCGGGACAAGAGACCCAGTACTTC. Encoded protein: CASHKGQPGQETQYF. The chain employs TRBV5-1 and TRBJ2-5; D perhaps matches TRBD1 (6 bases). Trimming took 7 bases from V and 2 from J, leaving 18 bases between them. This CDR3 has 15 amino acids. CDR1 and CDR2 (germline): SGHRS, YFSETQ. Variable domain in full (rest from reference TRBV5-1 and TRBJ2-5): KAGVTQTPRYLIKTRGQQVTLSCSPISGHRSVSWYQQTPGQGLQFLFEYFSETQRNKGNFPGRFSGRQFSNSRSEMNVSTLELGDSALYLCASHKGQPGQETQYFGPGTRLLVL.

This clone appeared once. The CDR3 DNA reads TGTGCCAGCAGCTTTACTAGCGGGCGCGGGGGCATCTCGCCGTACGAGCAGTACTTC. It translates to CASSFTSGRGGISPYEQYF. The chain links TRBV7-2 to TRBJ2-7; 9 bases line up with TRBD2. With V trimmed by 3 bases and J by 4 bases, 19 bases remained unmatched. CDR1 is SGHTA and CDR2 is FQGNSA in the germline V gene. CDR3 length equals 19 residues.

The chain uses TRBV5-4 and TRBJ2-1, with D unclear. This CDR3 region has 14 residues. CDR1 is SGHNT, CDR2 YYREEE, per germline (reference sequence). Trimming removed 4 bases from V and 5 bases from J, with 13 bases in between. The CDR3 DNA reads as TGTGCCAGCAGCCGTACGCTAGAACACAATGAGCAGTTCTTC. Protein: CASSRTLEHNEQFF.

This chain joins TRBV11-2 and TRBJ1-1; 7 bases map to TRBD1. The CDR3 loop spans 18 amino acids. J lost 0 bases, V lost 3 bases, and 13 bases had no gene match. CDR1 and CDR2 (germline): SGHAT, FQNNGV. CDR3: CASSLDRPVVFMNTEAFF. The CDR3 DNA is TGTGCCAGCAGCTTGGACAGGCCAGTGGTGTTTATGAACACTGAAGCTTTCTTT.

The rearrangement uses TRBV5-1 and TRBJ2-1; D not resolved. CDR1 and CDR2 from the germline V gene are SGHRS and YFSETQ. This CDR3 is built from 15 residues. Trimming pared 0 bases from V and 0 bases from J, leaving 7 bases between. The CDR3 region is CASSLDTTSYNEQFF. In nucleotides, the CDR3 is TGCGCCAGCAGCTTGGACACAACCTCCTACAATGAGCAGTTCTTC. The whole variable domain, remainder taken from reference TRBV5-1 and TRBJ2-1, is KAGVTQTPRYLIKTRGQQVTLSCSPISGHRSVSWYQQTPGQGLQFLFEYFSETQRNKGNFPGRFSGRQFSNSRSEMNVSTLELGDSALYLCASSLDTTSYNEQFFGPGTRLTVL.

DNA for the CDR3: TGTGCCAGCAGCTTAGCCTGGGTCGGGGAGACCCAGTACTTC. It yields the protein CASSLAWVGETQYF. The chain employs TRBV11-2 and TRBJ2-5; D gene ambiguous. The CDR3 contains 14 residues. Germline values: CDR1 SGHAT, CDR2 FQNNGV. V was clipped by 1 base and J by 5 bases, with 11 bases between them.

CDR3 sequence reads: CASSLGLADTDTQYF. The CDR3 DNA reads TGTGCCAGCAGCTTAGGGCTAGCGGACACAGATACGCAGTATTTT. This chain joins TRBV7-9 and TRBJ2-3; 7 nucleotides align to TRBD2. Germline V gene sequence: CDR1 SEHNR, CDR2 FQNEAQ (reference sequence). The CDR3 runs 15 residues. V lost 1 base to trimming and J lost 2 bases; unmatched junction nucleotides: 3.

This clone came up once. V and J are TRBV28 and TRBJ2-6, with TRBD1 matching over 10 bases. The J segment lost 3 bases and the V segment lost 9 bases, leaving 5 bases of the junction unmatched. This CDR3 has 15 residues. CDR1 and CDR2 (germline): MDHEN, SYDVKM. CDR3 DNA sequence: TGTGCCAGTAGACAGGGGGCAGGTGGGGCCAACGTCCTGACTTTC. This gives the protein CASRQGAGGANVLTF. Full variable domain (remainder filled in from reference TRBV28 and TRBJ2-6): DVKVTQSSRYLVKRTGEKVFLECVQDMDHENMFWYRQDPGLGLRLIYFSYDVKMKEKGDIPEGYSVSREKKERFSLILESASTNQTSMYLCASRQGAGGANVLTFGAGSRLTVL.